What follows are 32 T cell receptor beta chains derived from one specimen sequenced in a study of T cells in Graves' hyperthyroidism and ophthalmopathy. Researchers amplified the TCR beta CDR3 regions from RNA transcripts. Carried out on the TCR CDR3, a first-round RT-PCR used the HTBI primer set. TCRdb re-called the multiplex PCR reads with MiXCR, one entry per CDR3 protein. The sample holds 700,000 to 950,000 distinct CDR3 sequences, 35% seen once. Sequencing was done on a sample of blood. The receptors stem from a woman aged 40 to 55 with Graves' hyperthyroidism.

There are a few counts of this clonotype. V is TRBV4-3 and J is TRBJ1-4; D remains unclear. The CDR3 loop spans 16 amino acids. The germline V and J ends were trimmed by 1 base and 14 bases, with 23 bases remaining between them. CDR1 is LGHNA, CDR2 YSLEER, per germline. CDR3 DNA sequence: TGCGCCAGCAGCCAAGGTCTAGCGGACCCCCGCTTCGAGCTGTTTTTT. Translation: CASSQGLADPRFELFF.

CDR3 amino acids: CASSERGDTDTQYF. In DNA, the CDR3 is TGTGCCAGCAGTGAACGGGGGGACACAGATACGCAGTATTTT. The chain couples TRBV7-2 to TRBJ2-3; 7 bases are a match to TRBD2. CDR1 SGHTA and CDR2 FQGNSA come from the germline V gene. J was trimmed by 2 bases and V by 6 bases; bases with no gene match: 5. The CDR3 loop spans 14 amino acids. The full variable domain, rest sourced from reference TRBV7-2 and TRBJ2-3, is GAGVSQSPSNKVTEKGKDVELRCDPISGHTALYWYRQSLGQGLEFLIYFQGNSAPDKSGLPSDRFSAERTGGSVSTLTIQRTQQEDSAVYLCASSERGDTDTQYFGPGTRLTVL.

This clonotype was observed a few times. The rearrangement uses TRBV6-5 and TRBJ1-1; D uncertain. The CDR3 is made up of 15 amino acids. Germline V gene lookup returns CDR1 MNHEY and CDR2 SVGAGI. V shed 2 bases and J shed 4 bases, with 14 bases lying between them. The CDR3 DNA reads TGTGCCAGCAGTTACGGGAGGGCCCGGGCCACTGAAGCTTTCTTT. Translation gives CASSYGRARATEAFF.

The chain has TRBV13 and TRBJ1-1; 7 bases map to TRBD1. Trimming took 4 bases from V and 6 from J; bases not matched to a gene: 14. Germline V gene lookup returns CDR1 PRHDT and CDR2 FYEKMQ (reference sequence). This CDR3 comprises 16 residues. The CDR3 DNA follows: TGTGCCAGCAGCTCACTGATAGGGGGCCTCTCGGCTGAAGCTTTCTTT. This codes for CASSSLIGGLSAEAFF.

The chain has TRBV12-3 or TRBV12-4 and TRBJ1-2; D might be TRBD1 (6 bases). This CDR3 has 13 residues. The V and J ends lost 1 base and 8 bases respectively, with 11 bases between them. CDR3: CASSLESGGGYTF. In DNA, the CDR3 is TGTGCCAGCAGTTTAGAATCGGGGGGCGGCTACACCTTC.

In DNA form, the CDR3 reads TGTGCCACCGGAACCGGGACCTCGAACACCGGGGAGCTGTTTTTT. Its protein is CATGTGTSNTGELFF. The V gene is TRBV14, the J gene TRBJ2-2; D might be TRBD1 or TRBD2, each matching 5 bases. The CDR3 has 15 amino acids. CDR1 SGHDN and CDR2 FVKESK come from the germline V gene. V lost 10 bases, J lost 0 bases, and 15 bases lay in between.

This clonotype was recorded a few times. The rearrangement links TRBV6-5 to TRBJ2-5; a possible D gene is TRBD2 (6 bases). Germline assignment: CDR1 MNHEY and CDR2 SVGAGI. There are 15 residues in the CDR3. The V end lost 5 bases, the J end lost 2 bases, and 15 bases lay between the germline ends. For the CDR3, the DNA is TGTGCCAGCAGTCGAGAAGGGAGGAGGCAAGAGACCCAGTACTTC. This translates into CASSREGRRQETQYF.

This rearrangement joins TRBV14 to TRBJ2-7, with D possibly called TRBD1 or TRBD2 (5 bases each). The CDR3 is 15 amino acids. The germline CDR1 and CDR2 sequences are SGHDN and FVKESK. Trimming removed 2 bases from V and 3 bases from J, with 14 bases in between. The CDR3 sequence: CASSQLRGPFYEQYF. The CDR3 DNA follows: TGTGCCAGCAGCCAATTAAGGGGACCCTTCTACGAGCAGTACTTC.

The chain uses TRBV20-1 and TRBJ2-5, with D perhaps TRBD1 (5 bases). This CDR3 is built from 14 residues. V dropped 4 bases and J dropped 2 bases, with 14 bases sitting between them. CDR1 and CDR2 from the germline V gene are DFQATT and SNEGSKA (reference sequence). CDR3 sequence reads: CSAMGLGDQETQYF. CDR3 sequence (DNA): TGCAGTGCTATGGGGCTAGGAGATCAAGAGACCCAGTACTTC.

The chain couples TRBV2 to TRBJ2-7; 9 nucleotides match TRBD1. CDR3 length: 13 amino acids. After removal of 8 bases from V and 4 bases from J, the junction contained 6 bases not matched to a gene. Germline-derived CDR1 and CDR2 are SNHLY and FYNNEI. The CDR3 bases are TGTGCCAGCGGGGGACAGGGCGGTTACGAGCAGTACTTC. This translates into CASGGQGGYEQYF.

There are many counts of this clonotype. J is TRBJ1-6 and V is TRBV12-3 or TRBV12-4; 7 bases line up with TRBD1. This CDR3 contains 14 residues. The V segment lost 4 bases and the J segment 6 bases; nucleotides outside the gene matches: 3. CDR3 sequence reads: CASSSDRSNSPLHF. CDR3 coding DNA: TGTGCCAGCAGTTCGGACAGGAGTAATTCACCCCTCCACTTT.

The CDR3 DNA is TGCAGCATAGCCGGACCCAAACGGTTCAGCACAGATACGCAGTATTTT. This gives the protein CSIAGPKRFSTDTQYF. The V gene is TRBV29-1, the J gene TRBJ2-3; unclear D gene. CDR3 size: 16 residues. CDR1 is SQVTM, CDR2 ANQGSEA, per germline. The V end lost 8 bases, the J end lost 0 bases, and 21 bases lay between the germline ends.

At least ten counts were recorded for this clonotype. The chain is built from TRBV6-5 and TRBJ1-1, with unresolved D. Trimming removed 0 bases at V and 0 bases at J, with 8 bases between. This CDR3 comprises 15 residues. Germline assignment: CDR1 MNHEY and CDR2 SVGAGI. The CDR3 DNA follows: TGTGCCAGCAGTTACTCAGCAGCCTTGAACACTGAAGCTTTCTTT. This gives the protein CASSYSAALNTEAFF.

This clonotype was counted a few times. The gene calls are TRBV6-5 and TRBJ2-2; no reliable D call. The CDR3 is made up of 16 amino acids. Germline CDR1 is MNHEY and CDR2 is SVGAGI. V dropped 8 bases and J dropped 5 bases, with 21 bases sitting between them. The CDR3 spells CASRRDTGFETGELFF. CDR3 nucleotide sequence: TGTGCCAGCCGGCGTGATACGGGCTTTGAGACCGGGGAGCTGTTTTTT.

Here the CDR3 DNA reads TGTGCCGGACAGGGGGGCCTAAACACCGGGGAGCTGTTTTTT. As protein: CAGQGGLNTGELFF. The chain has TRBV19 and TRBJ2-2; 10 bases fit TRBD1. This CDR3 is 14 amino acids long. J lost 2 bases, V lost 11 bases, and 5 bases had no gene match. Germline lookup yields CDR1 LNHDA and CDR2 SQIVND (reference sequence).

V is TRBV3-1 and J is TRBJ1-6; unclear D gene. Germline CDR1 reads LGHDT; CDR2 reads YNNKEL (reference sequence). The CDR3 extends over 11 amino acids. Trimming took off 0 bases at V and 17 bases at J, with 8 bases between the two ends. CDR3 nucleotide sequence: TGTGCCAGCAGCCAAGACAGGATCTTCCACTTT. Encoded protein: CASSQDRIFHF.

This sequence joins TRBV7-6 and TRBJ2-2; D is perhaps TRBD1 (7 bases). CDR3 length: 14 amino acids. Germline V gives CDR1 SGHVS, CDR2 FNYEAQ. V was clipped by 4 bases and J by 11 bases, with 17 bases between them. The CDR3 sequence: CASSSGTAGNELFF. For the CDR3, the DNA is TGTGCCAGCAGCTCTGGGACAGCGGGTAATGAGCTGTTTTTT.

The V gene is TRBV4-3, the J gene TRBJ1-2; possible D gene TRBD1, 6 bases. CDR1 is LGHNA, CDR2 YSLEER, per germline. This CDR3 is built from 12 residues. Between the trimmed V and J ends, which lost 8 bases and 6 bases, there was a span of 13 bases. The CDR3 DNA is TGCGCCAGCTCCAGGGGTAAAGATGGCTACACCTTC. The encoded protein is CASSRGKDGYTF.

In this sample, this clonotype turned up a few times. CDR3 loop: CSVERYSYNEQFF. CDR3 nucleotide sequence: TGCAGTGTAGAGCGGTACTCCTACAATGAGCAGTTCTTC. This rearrangement joins TRBV20-1 to TRBJ2-1; TRBD2 is a possible D gene (5 bases). Germline loops: CDR1 DFQATT, CDR2 SNEGSKA (reference sequence). V dropped 7 bases and J dropped 0 bases, with 10 bases sitting between them. The length of the CDR3 is 13 residues.

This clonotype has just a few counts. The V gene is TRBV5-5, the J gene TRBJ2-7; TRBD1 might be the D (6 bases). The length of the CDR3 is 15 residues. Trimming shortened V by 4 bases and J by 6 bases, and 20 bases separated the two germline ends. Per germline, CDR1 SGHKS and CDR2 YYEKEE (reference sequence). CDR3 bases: TGTGCCAGCAGCCCTGGGGGCTGGACTCGCTCCGAGCAGTACTTC. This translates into CASSPGGWTRSEQYF.

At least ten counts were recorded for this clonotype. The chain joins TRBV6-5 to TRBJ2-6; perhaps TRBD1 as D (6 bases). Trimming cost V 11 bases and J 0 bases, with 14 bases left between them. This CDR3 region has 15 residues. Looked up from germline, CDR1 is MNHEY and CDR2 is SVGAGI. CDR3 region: CAAGQPTSGANVLTF. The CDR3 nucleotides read TGTGCCGCAGGACAGCCCACCTCTGGGGCCAACGTCCTGACTTTC.

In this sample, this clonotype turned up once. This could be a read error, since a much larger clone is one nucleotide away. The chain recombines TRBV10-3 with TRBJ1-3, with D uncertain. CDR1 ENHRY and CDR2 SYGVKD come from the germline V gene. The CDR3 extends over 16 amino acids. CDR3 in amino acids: CAISESFWFRGNIIYF. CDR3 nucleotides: TGTGCCATCAGTGAGTCGTTTTGGTTTCGAGGAAACATCATATATTTT.

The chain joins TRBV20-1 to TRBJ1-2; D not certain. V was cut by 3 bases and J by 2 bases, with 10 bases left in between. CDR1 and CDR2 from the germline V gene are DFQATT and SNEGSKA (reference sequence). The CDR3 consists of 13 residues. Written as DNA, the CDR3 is TGCAGTGCTAGCAATGGTCCCAACTATGGCTACACCTTC. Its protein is CSASNGPNYGYTF.

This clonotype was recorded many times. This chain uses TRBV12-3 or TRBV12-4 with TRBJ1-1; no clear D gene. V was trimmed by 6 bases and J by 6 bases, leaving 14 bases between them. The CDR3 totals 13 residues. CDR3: CASRFELRAEAFF. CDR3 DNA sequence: TGTGCCAGCAGATTTGAATTGAGGGCTGAAGCTTTCTTT.

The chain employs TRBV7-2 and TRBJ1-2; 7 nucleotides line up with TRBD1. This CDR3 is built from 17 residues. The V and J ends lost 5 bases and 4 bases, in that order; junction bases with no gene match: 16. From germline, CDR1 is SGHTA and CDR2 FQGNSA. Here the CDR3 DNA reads TGTGCCAGCAGCCCGAAGCAGCCGGGACAGATGATCTATGGCTACACCTTC. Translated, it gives CASSPKQPGQMIYGYTF.

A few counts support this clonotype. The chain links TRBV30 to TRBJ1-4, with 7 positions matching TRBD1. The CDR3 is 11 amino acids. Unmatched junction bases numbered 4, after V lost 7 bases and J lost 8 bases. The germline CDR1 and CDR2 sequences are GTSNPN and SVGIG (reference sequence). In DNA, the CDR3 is TGTGCCTCGCGGGACAGCGAAAAACTGTTTTTT. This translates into CASRDSEKLFF.

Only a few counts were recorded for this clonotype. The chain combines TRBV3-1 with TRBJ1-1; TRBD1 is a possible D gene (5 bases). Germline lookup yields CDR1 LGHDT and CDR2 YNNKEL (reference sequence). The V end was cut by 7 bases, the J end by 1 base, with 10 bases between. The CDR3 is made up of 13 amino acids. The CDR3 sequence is CASTRGANTEAFF. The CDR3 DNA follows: TGTGCCAGCACTAGAGGGGCGAACACTGAAGCTTTCTTT.

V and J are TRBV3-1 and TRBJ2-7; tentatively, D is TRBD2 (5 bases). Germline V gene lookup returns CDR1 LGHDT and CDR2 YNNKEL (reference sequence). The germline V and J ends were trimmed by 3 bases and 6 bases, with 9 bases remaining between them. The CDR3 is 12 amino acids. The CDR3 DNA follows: TGTGCCAGCAGCCATGCGAGGGCCGAGCAGTACTTC. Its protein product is CASSHARAEQYF.

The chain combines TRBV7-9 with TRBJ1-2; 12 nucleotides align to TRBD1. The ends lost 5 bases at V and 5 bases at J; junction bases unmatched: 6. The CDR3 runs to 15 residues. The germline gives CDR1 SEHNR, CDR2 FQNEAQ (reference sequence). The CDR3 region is CASSHRDRGRYGYTF. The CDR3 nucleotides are TGTGCCAGCAGCCACCGGGACAGGGGGCGTTATGGCTACACCTTC.

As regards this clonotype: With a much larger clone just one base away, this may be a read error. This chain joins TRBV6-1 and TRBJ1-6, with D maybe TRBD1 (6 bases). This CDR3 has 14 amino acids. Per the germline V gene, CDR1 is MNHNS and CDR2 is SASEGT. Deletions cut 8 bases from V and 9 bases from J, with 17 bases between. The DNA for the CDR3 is TGTGCCAGCGCCCCAGGACAGAGGGGTTCACCCCTCCACTTT. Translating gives CASAPGQRGSPLHF.

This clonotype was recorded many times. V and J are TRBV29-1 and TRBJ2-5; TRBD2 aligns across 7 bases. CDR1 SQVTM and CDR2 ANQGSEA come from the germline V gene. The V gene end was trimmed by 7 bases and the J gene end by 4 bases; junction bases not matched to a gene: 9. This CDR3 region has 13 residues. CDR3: CSEGSGNGETQYF. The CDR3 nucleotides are TGCAGCGAGGGAAGCGGGAACGGAGAGACCCAGTACTTC. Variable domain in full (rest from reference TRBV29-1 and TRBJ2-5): SAVISQKPSRDICQRGTSLTIQCQVDSQVTMMFWYRQQPGQSLTLIATANQGSEATYESGFVIDKFPISRPNLTFSTLTVSNMSPEDSSIYLCSEGSGNGETQYFGPGTRLLVL.

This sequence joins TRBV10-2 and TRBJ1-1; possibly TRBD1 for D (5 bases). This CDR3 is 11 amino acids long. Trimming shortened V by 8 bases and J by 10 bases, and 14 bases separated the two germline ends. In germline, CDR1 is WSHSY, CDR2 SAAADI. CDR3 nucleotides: TGCGCCAGCTCTTGGGACCGGGGAGCTTTCTTT. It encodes CASSWDRGAFF.